This TCR beta chain was documented in a study of T cells in Graves' hyperthyroidism and ophthalmopathy (dated by TCRdb to the late 2010s). About the full investigation: Peripheral blood samples were taken at the time of initial diagnosis, prior to any treatment. TCR V-J signatures able to tell the groups apart were searched for in a discovery cohort of 100 patients, of whom over 40 had Graves' ophthalmopathy and about 60 had stable Graves' hyperthyroidism. Prospective prediction of ophthalmopathy was tested in an independent validation cohort consisting of fewer than 20 hyperthyroidism patients and more than 15 patients who later progressed to ophthalmopathy. For training and testing, the roughly 93 patients in the discovery cohort were randomly divided in a 7:3 ratio. Thyroid tissue and blood T-cell repertoires from more than five Graves' hyperthyroidism patients were also compared in the study. Following sampling, methimazole starting at 30 mg daily was given to hyperthyroidism patients, and high-dose intravenous methylprednisolone was given to ophthalmopathy patients. TCR Vbeta CDR3 sequencing of some 140 peripheral blood samples (43 ophthalmopathy, roughly 72 hyperthyroidism and roughly 17 progressor patients) is reported in the paper. General findings and caveats noted by the study authors: Blood samples also contained most of the expanded thyroid clonotypes (frequency above 0.001), which suggests that blood repertoires may reflect thyroid immune responses. No statistical method was used to set the sample size in advance, and investigators knew the group allocation. In cross-validation, a model built on a 13 V-J signature told ophthalmopathy apart from stable hyperthyroidism with over 85% sensitivity and about 81% specificity, and in testing the same model reached 80%/75%. In validation, the model predicted progression to ophthalmopathy with 65% to 71% sensitivity and roughly 75% specificity, a median of around six months before onset.

A patient counted as having stable Graves' hyperthyroidism if no progression to ophthalmopathy occurred over 18 months of follow-up. Hyperthyroidism patients were newly diagnosed, with disease duration under 2 months, and aged 18 to 65 years. The study excluded patients with uncontrolled infections, other autoimmune diseases, pregnancy or lactation. Clinical symptoms, serum thyroxine and TRAb, thyroid ultrasound, and orbital computed tomography formed the basis for the diagnoses. PBMCs were separated from roughly 10 ml of fresh peripheral blood using Ficoll-Paque density gradient centrifugation. Total RNA was extracted with Trizol reagent, and quality was checked on an Agilent 2100 Bioanalyzer. Inclusive of the bounding cysteine and phenylalanine, the CDR3 is 14 residues long. Solely the CDR3 DNA is kept, with 42 bases framed from the first base. Relative to germline, V is 3 bases shorter and J is 3 bases shorter, with 11 bases between their ends.

Amplification of TCR beta CDR3 regions was carried out from RNA transcripts. For the first round of RT-PCR on the TCR CDR3, the HTBI primer set was used together with the Qiagen OneStep RT-PCR kit. A second multiplex PCR round built the libraries, followed by size selection and purification. Paired-end sequencing of the libraries was performed with 100 bp reads on an Illumina HiSeq2000. Under the source paper's analysis protocol: Raw data were processed with SOAPnuke, discarding reads with adapters, uncalled bases, mean Phred below 15, or no exact constant-primer or identifier match. High-quality paired reads were merged with COPE v1.2.5, and unique nucleotide sequences were defined as clonotypes. MiTCR v1.1 was used to align the clonotypes against IMGT TRBV, TRBD and TRBJ reference segments. Analysis was restricted to V-J combinations with a frequency above 0.0001, which covered roughly 99% of repertoires. The TCS score was defined as F50 (clonal expansion) divided by E x V (chaos), with BLOSUM62-based TCRdist calculated between CDR3 peptides within each V-J. Welch's t-statistics and random forest reduced around 510 V-J features to 10 to 15, which were used in a naive Bayes classifier (R e1071). Through fastp at Q25 and MiXCR, TCRdb rebuilt clones from the public reads, retaining in-frame beta chains. Each entry merges the rows of one CDR3 protein and shows their most common DNA and genes. TCRdb, rather than the study authors, made the V and J calls. The sample table shows 350,000 to 400,000 distinct CDR3 sequences, and under 20% are seen once. About 3.5% of the sample rests with the top ten.

Turning to this clonotype: Its binding antigen is unknown. No per-base quality is available; no much larger clone lies one base away.

This sequence uses TRBV12-3 or TRBV12-4 and TRBJ1-1; perhaps TRBD1 is the D gene, with 5 bases matching. This receptor was obtained from a woman aged 18-30 years with Graves' hyperthyroidism. The sample consisted of blood. The CDR3 sequence is CASSFQGADTEAFF. At the DNA level, the sequence is TGTGCCAGCAGTTTCCAAGGGGCGGACACTGAAGCTTTCTTT.